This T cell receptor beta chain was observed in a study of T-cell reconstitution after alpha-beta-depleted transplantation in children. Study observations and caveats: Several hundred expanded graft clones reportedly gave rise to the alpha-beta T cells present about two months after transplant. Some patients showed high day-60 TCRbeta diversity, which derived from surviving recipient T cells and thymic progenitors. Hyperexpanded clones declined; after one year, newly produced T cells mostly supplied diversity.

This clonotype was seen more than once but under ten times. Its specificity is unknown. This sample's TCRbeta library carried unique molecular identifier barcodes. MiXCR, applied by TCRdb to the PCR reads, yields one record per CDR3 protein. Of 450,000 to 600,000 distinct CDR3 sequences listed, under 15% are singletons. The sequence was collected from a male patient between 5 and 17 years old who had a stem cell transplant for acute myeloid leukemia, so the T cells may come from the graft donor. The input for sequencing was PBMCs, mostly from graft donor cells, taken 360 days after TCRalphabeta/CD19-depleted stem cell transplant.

CDR3 DNA sequence: TGTGCCAGCAGGGAACAGGGGGTTCCTAATGAAAAACTGTTTTTT. This sequence encodes CASREQGVPNEKLFF. The chain couples TRBV2 to TRBJ1-4; 8 bases align to TRBD1. J was trimmed by 3 bases and V by 6 bases; bases with no gene match: 6. Per germline, CDR1 SNHLY and CDR2 FYNNEI. The CDR3 extends over 15 amino acids.